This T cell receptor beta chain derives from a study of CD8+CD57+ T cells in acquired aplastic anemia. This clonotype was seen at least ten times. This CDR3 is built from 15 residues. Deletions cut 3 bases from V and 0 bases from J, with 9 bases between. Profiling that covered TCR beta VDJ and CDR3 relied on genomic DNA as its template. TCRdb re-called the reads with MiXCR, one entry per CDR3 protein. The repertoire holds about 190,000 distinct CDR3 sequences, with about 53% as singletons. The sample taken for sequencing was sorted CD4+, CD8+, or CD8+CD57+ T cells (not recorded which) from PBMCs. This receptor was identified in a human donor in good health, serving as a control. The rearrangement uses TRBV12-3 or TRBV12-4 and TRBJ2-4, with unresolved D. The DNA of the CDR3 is TGTGCCAGCAGTTTTCCCCAGCTAGCCAAAAACATTCAGTACTTC. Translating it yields CASSFPQLAKNIQYF.